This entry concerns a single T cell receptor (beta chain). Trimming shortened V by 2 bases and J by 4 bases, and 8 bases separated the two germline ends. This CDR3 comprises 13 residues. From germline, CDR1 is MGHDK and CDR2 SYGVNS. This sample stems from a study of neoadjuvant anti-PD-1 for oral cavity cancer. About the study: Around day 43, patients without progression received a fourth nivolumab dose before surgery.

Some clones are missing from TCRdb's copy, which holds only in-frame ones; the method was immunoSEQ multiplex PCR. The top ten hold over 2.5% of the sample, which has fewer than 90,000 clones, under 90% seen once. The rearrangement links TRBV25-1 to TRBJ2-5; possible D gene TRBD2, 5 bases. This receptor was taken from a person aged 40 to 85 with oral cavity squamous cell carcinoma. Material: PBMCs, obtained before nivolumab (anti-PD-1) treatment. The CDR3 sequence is CASSEVGGETQYF. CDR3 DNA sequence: TGTGCCAGCAGTGAAGTAGGAGGAGAGACCCAGTACTTC.